This T cell receptor (beta chain) emerged from a study of beta chain features in type 1 diabetes. The investigators reverse transcribed all of the isolated RNA, so they sequenced expressed TCRB transcripts. The protocol was immunoSEQ multiplex PCR, while the TCRdb copy is restricted to in-frame clones and leaves out a portion. The table lists about 180,000 clones, approximately 13% of them singletons. Germline assignment: CDR1 SGHRS and CDR2 YFSETQ. CDR3 length: 14 residues. Trimming removed 3 bases from V and 6 bases from J, with 15 bases in between. This clone has more than one count but fewer than ten.

V is TRBV5-1 and J is TRBJ1-2; no reliable D call. Sequenced input: central memory CD4+ T cells from blood. This sequence originates from a woman aged 18-35 years in good health. The CDR3 protein is CASSSSGRTNGYTF. For the CDR3, the DNA is TGCGCCAGCAGCTCGAGCGGCAGGACGAATGGCTACACCTTC.